The T cell receptor beta chain described here comes from a study of PD-1 blockade in classical Hodgkin lymphoma. J was trimmed by 5 bases and V by 0 bases; bases with no gene match: 6. Germline CDR1 reads LNHNV; CDR2 reads YYDKDF (reference sequence). The CDR3 spans 15 residues. General study points: Significantly greater TCR diversity emerged by C4D1 in CD4+ cells but not CD8+ cells.

Autologous stem cell transplantation was followed by relapse in every patient, and brentuximab vedotin exposure varied. In regard to this clone: Its antigen is unidentified.

Only in-frame clones appear in the TCRdb table, and some are missing; sequencing was by immunoSEQ multiplex PCR. The sample contains approximately 70,000 clones, under 95% of which appear only once. The chain employs TRBV15 and TRBJ2-5; 7 bases are a match to TRBD1. The source is a human donor with classical Hodgkin lymphoma. Here the sequenced sample was peripheral blood mononuclear cells (PBMCs), taken at baseline. DNA of the CDR3: TGTGCCACCAGCAGAGATCGAACAGGGGCGGAGACCCAGTACTTC. Translated: CATSRDRTGAETQYF.